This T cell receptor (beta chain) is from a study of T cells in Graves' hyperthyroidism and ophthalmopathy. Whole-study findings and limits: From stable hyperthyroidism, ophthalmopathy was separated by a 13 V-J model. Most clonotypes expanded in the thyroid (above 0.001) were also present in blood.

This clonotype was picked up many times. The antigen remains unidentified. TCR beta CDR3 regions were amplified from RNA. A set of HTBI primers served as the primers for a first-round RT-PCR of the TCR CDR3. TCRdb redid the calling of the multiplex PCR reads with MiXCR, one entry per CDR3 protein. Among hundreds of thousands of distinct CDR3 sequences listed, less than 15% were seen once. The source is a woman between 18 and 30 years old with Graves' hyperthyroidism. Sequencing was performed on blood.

The CDR3 reads CASSLLRSYNEQFF. CDR3 sequence (DNA): TGTGCCAGCAGTTTATTACGGTCCTACAATGAGCAGTTCTTC. The rearrangement joins TRBV12-3 or TRBV12-4 to TRBJ2-1; no firm D call. This CDR3 comprises 14 residues. The ends were cut back, 2 bases at V and 1 base at J, with 6 bases in the middle.